This T cell receptor beta chain was identified in a study of neoadjuvant anti-PD-1 for oral cavity cancer. The repertoire was sequenced with immunoSEQ multiplex PCR; TCRdb's copy has only in-frame clones and lacks some. The repertoire includes nearly 15,000 clones, 40% of them detected once, and 39% sits in the top ten. Time point defined: after neoadjuvant nivolumab, at surgical resection. V was cut by 6 bases and J by 1 base, with 9 bases left in between. The CDR3 covers 13 residues. Germline V gives CDR1 MNHEY, CDR2 SVGAGI. This chain uses TRBV6-5 with TRBJ1-1, with D hard to call. The sequencing used tumor tissue, collected after nivolumab (anti-PD-1) treatment. This clonotype was sampled from a person between 35 and 79 years old with oral cavity squamous cell carcinoma. The CDR3 spells CASRPTRNTEAFF. The CDR3 DNA sequence: TGTGCCAGCAGGCCTACCAGGAACACTGAAGCTTTCTTT.